In this sample, the clone carrying this T cell receptor (beta chain) turned up many times. The antigen remains undetermined. TCRdb used MiXCR to reprocess the reads, holding one entry per CDR3 protein. The sample holds around 70,000 distinct CDR3 sequences, 3% to 4.5% seen once. This record comes from a study of T cell repertoires in cytomegalovirus infection. At the level of the study: Public TCR beta signatures were indicative of both CMV infection and a matching HLA type. Points from the study as a whole: CMV-specific HLA-C-restricted TCR beta clonotypes dominated the ex vivo response. CMV carriers having the relevant HLA were flagged by cumulative public TCR beta family frequency.

The CDR3 runs 19 residues. After removal of 3 bases from V and 6 bases from J, the junction contained 18 bases not matched to a gene. Germline CDR1 reads SGHTA; CDR2 reads FQGTGA. Sequencing used PBMCs. This rearrangement joins TRBV7-3 to TRBJ2-2, with 8 bases fitting TRBD1. This TCR was recovered from a human donor in good health (CMV status not recorded). Some clones in this sample may be carry-over from other donors' samples. CDR3 protein: CASSFGDRGRLGAAGELFF. The DNA for the CDR3 is TGTGCCAGCAGCTTCGGCGACAGGGGACGCTTGGGGGCCGCCGGGGAGCTGTTTTTT. Using reference TRBV7-3 and TRBJ2-2 for the parts outside the CDR3, the full variable domain is GAGVSQTPSNKVTEKGKYVELRCDPISGHTALYWYRQSLGQGPEFLIYFQGTGAADDSGLPNDRFFAVRPEGSVSTLKIQRTERGDSAVYLCASSFGDRGRLGAAGELFFGEGSRLTVL.